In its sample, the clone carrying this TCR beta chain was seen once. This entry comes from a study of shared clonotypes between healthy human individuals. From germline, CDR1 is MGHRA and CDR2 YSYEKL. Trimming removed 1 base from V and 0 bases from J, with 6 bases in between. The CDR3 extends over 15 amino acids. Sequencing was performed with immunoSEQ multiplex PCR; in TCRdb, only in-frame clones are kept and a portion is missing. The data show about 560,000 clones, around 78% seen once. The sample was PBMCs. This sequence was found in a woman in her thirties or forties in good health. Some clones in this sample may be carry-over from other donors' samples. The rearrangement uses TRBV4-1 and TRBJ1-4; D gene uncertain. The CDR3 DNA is TGCGCCAGCAGCCAAGTACAAGCAACTAATGAAAAACTGTTTTTT. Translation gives CASSQVQATNEKLFF.